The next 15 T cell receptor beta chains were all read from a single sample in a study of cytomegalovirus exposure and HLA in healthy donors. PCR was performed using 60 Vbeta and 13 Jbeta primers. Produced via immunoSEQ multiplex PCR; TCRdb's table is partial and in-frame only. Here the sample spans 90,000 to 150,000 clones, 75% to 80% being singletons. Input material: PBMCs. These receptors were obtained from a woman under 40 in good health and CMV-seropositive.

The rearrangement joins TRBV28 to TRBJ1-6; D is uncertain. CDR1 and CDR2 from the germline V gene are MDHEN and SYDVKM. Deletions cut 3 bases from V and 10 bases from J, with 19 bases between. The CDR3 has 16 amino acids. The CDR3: CASSFYRTRAGSPLHF. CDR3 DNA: TGTGCCAGCAGTTTCTATAGGACCCGGGCGGGCTCACCCCTCCACTTT.

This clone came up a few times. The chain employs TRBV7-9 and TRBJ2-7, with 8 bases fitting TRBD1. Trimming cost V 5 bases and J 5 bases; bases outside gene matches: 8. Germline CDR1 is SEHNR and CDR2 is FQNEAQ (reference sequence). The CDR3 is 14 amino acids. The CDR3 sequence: CASSNLMDRDEQYF. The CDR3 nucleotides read TGTGCCAGCAGCAACCTGATGGACAGGGACGAGCAGTACTTC.

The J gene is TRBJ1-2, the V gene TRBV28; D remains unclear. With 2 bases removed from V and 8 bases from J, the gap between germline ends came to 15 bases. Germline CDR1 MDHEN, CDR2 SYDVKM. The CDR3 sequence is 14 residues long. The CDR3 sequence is CASSLKPHQLGYTF. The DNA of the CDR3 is TGTGCCAGCAGTTTAAAGCCTCACCAATTAGGCTACACCTTC.

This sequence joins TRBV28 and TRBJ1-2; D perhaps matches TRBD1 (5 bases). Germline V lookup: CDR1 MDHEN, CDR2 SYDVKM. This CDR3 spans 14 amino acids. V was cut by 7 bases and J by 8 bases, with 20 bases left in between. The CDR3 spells CASMSPGGIRGYTF. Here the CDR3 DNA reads TGTGCCAGCATGTCCCCTGGGGGGATCCGGGGCTACACCTTC.

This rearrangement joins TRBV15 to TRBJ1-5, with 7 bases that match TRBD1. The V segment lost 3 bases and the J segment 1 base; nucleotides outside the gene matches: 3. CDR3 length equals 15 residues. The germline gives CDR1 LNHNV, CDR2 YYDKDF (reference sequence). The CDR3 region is CATSRNRGSNQPQHF. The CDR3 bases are TGTGCCACCAGCAGGAACAGGGGAAGCAATCAGCCCCAGCATTTT.

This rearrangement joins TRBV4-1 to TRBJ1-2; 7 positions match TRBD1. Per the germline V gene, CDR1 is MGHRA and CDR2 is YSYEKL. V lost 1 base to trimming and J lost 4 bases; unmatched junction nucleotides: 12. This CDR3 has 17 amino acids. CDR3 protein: CASSQVFRDRRFYGYTF. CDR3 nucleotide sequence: TGCGCCAGCAGCCAAGTATTCCGGGACAGAAGATTCTATGGCTACACCTTC.

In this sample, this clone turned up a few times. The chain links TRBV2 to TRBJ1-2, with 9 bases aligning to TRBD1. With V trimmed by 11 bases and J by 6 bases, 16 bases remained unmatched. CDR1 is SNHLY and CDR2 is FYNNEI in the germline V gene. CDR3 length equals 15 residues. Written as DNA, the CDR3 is TGTGCCTCGCTCCGTCCGTCCGGGACAGGGAATGGCTACACCTTC. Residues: CASLRPSGTGNGYTF.

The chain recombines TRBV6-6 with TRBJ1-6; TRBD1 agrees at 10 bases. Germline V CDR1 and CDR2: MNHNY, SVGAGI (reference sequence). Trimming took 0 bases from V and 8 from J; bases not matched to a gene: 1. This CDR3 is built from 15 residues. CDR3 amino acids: CASSYSGQGHSPLHF. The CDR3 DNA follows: TGTGCCAGCAGTTACTCGGGACAGGGGCATTCACCCCTCCACTTT.

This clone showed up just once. The CDR3 DNA reads TGTGCCAGCACCCAAGGGGGTGAAAAACTGTTTTTT. Translating it yields CASTQGGEKLFF. The chain couples TRBV7-9 to TRBJ1-4; D might be TRBD1 (6 bases). Germline values: CDR1 SEHNR, CDR2 FQNEAQ (reference sequence). Between the trimmed V and J ends, which lost 7 bases and 7 bases, there was a span of 10 bases. This CDR3 is 12 amino acids long.

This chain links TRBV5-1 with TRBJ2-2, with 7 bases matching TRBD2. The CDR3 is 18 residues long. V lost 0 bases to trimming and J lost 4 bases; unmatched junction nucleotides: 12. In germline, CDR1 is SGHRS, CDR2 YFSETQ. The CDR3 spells CASSLGHGSGSSTGELFF. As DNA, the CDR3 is TGCGCCAGCAGCTTGGGTCATGGTAGCGGGTCGAGCACCGGGGAGCTGTTTTTT.

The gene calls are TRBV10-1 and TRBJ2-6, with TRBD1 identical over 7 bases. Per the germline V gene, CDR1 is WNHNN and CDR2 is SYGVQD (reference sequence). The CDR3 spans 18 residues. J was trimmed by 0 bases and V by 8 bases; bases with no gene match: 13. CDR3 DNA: TGCGCCAGCGGCCCCCGTGGGACAGAAGACTCTGGGGCCAACGTCCTGACTTTC. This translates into CASGPRGTEDSGANVLTF.

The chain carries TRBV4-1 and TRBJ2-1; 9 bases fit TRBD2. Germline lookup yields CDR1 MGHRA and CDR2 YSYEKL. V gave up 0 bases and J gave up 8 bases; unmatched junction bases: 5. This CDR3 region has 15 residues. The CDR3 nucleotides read TGCGCCAGCAGCCAAGACGGGCTAGCGGGGTATGAGCAGTTCTTC. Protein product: CASSQDGLAGYEQFF.

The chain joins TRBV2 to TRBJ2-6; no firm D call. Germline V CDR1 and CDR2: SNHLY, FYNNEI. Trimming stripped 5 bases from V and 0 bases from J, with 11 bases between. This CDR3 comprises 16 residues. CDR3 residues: CASSLTELSGANVLTF. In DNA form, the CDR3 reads TGTGCCAGCAGTCTTACAGAACTCTCTGGGGCCAACGTCCTGACTTTC.

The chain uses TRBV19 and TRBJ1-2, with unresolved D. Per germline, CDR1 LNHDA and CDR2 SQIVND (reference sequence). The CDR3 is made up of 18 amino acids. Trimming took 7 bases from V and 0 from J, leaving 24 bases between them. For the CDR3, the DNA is TGTGCCAGTACCCGTAGTTATGCTCGGGAAACAGCTAACTATGGCTACACCTTC. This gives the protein CASTRSYARETANYGYTF.

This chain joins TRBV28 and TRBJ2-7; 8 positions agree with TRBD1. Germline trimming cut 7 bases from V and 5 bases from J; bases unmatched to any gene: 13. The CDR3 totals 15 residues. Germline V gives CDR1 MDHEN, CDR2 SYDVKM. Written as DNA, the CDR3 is TGTGCCAGCAAAAATTCCAGGGGGCCCTGGGACGAGCAGTACTTC. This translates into CASKNSRGPWDEQYF.